These 4 T cell receptor beta chains came from one sample sequenced in a study of blood T cell repertoires in COVID-19. Profiling relied on immunoSEQ multiplex PCR, and the TCRdb table lists in-frame clones only, not all of them. The profile shows roughly 180,000 clones, approximately 85% of them singletons. Sequenced: PBMCs or T cells enriched from blood (not recorded which). The source of these receptors is a man aged 35 to 55 who had recovered from COVID-19.

This clone occurred once. The gene calls are TRBV19 and TRBJ1-5; 8 bases agree with TRBD1. V dropped 8 bases and J dropped 7; count of bases not matched to a gene: 10. The germline CDR1 and CDR2 sequences are LNHDA and SQIVND (reference sequence). The CDR3 contains 14 residues. The DNA of the CDR3 is TGTGCCAGTGCTAAGGACAGGGACCGACAGCCCCAGCATTTT. Amino acids: CASAKDRDRQPQHF.

This clone appeared a single time. The genes are TRBV11-3 and TRBJ2-7; 9 nucleotides line up with TRBD1. This CDR3 comprises 14 residues. Trimming took 6 bases from V and 0 from J; bases not matched to a gene: 3. In germline, CDR1 is SGHNT, CDR2 YENEEA. The CDR3 loop reads CASRATGGSYEQYF. The CDR3 DNA reads as TGTGCCAGCAGGGCGACAGGGGGCTCCTACGAGCAGTACTTC.

This clone has just one count. The rearrangement uses TRBV10-1 and TRBJ1-1; unclear D gene. V was clipped by 3 bases and J by 3 bases, with 14 bases between them. Germline CDR1 is WNHNN and CDR2 is SYGVQD (reference sequence). The CDR3 extends over 15 amino acids. The CDR3, as DNA: TGCGCCAGCAGTGACTCTCCGGGGAGGGACACTGAAGCTTTCTTT. It is translated as CASSDSPGRDTEAFF.

The chain recombines TRBV5-1 with TRBJ1-1, with TRBD1 identical over 7 bases. Trimming took 7 bases from V and 5 from J; bases not matched to a gene: 11. The CDR3 is made up of 14 amino acids. Germline CDR1 is SGHRS and CDR2 is YFSETQ. The CDR3 is CASGTAETGTEAFF. As DNA, the CDR3 is TGCGCCAGCGGGACAGCCGAAACAGGAACTGAAGCTTTCTTT. The full variable domain, its missing parts supplied by reference TRBV5-1 and TRBJ1-1, is KAGVTQTPRYLIKTRGQQVTLSCSPISGHRSVSWYQQTPGQGLQFLFEYFSETQRNKGNFPGRFSGRQFSNSRSEMNVSTLELGDSALYLCASGTAETGTEAFFGQGTRLTVV.